These 10 T cell receptor beta chains came from one sample sequenced in a study of CXCR3-negative and CXCR3-positive naive CD8 T cells. Notes on the study in general: Researchers report that CXCR3-positive naive cells carry more hydrophobic TRB CDR3s than CXCR3-negative naive cells.

Each TRB cDNA library was prepared by 5' RACE (with UMI labels). TCRdb reanalyzed the 5' RACE reads and collapses them to one entry per CDR3 protein, without DNA. The table for this sample gives approximately 65,000 distinct CDR3 sequences. The antigens of these receptors remain unknown. Sequenced: naive CXCR3+ CD8+ T cells from blood. Subset reported: CD45RO-CCR7+CD27+CD95- naive CD8+ T cells expressing CXCR3 (TNR3+). These receptors were obtained from a human donor in good health. Some clones in this sample may be carry-over from other donors' samples.

The V call is TRBV5-1, the J call TRBJ1-1; the TRBD1 assignment by TCRdb is unverifiable without DNA. The CDR3 covers 14 residues. CDR1 is SGHRS and CDR2 is YFSETQ in the germline V gene. CDR3 sequence: CASRPQGTNTEAFF.

V and J are TRBV7-6 and TRBJ2-1. The CDR3 totals 12 residues. Per the germline V gene, CDR1 is SGHVS and CDR2 is FNYEAQ. The CDR3 spells CASSLGWDEQFF.

The chain combines TRBV7-7 with TRBJ2-7; the D call of TRBD1 rests on TCRdb alone, since no DNA is present to check it. The CDR3 extends over 13 amino acids. Germline CDR1 is SSHAT and CDR2 is FNYEAQ (reference sequence). The CDR3 protein is CASSQGQSYEQYF. The full variable domain, rest sourced from reference TRBV7-7 and TRBJ2-7, is GAGVSQSPRYKVTKRGQDVTLRCDPISSHATLYWYQQALGQGPEFLTYFNYEAQPDKSGLPSDRFSAERPEGSISTLTIQRTEQRDSAMYRCASSQGQSYEQYFGPGTRLTVT.

The chain has TRBV5-5 and TRBJ2-2. Germline V gene sequence: CDR1 SGHKS, CDR2 YYEKEE (reference sequence). The CDR3 runs to 16 residues. The CDR3 sequence: CASSSPSDTNTGELFF. Combining the CDR3 with reference TRBV5-5 and TRBJ2-2 gives the whole variable domain DAGVTQSPTHLIKTRGQQVTLRCSPISGHKSVSWYQQVLGQGPQFIFQYYEKEERGRGNFPDRFSARQFPNYSSELNVNALLLGDSALYLCASSSPSDTNTGELFFGEGSRLTVL.

This sequence joins TRBV6-4 and TRBJ2-2; TCRdb's D call of TRBD1 is untestable without DNA. CDR1 and CDR2 (germline): MRHNA, SNTAGT. This CDR3 is built from 15 residues. The CDR3 reads CASSDKQGSAGELFF.

The rearrangement links TRBV29-1 to TRBJ1-1. Germline V gene sequence: CDR1 SQVTM, CDR2 ANQGSEA. The CDR3 runs to 11 residues. The CDR3 loop is CSGEKNTEAFF. Supplemented by reference TRBV29-1 and TRBJ1-1, the full variable domain reads SAVISQKPSRDICQRGTSLTIQCQVDSQVTMMFWYRQQPGQSLTLIATANQGSEATYESGFVIDKFPISRPNLTFSTLTVSNMSPEDSSIYLCSGEKNTEAFFGQGTRLTVV.

V gene TRBV19 combines with J gene TRBJ2-1; the TCRdb D gene call, TRBD2, has no DNA to confirm it. CDR3 length: 16 residues. Germline CDR1 and CDR2: LNHDA and SQIVND (reference sequence). CDR3: CASSPGARVLPNEQFF. Filled out from reference TRBV19 and TRBJ2-1, the complete variable domain reads DGGITQSPKYLFRKEGQNVTLSCEQNLNHDAMYWYRQDPGQGLRLIYYSQIVNDFQKGDIAEGYSVSREKKESFPLTVTSAQKNPTAFYLCASSPGARVLPNEQFFGPGTRLTVL.

V gene TRBV6-5 combines with J gene TRBJ2-2; TCRdb outputs TRBD1, but without DNA this stays unchecked. CDR1 and CDR2 from the germline V gene are MNHEY and SVGAGI. This CDR3 is 18 amino acids long. The CDR3 region is CASSYPDRGVRDTGELFF.

The J gene is TRBJ1-2, the V gene TRBV27. The CDR3 sequence is 14 residues long. Germline V CDR1 and CDR2: MNHEY, SMNVEV (reference sequence). The CDR3 loop reads CASRPGGPGYGYTF.

The J gene is TRBJ1-3, the V gene TRBV28; TCRdb designates TRBD1, a call that cannot be tested without DNA. This CDR3 comprises 16 residues. The V gene's germline CDR1 is MDHEN and CDR2 SYDVKM. The CDR3 here is CASRSLGTIPGNTIYF.